A single sample gave rise to the 17 T cell receptor beta chains below, sequenced in a study of CD8 T cells in ankylosing spondylitis. TCRdb re-called the 5' RACE reads with MiXCR, one entry per CDR3 protein. The repertoire holds about 120,000 distinct CDR3 sequences, with roughly an eighth as singletons. Sequences were obtained from blood, either unsorted or a sorted T cell fraction (not recorded which). These receptors originate from a female donor with ankylosing spondylitis or in good health (not recorded which).

The chain employs TRBV5-4 and TRBJ2-1; D not resolved. Germline lookup yields CDR1 SGHNT and CDR2 YYREEE (reference sequence). V gave up 0 bases and J gave up 7 bases, with 17 bases separating them. The CDR3 is 16 amino acids. For the CDR3, the DNA is TGTGCCAGCAGCTTGGCCGGGTTTGGTCTTGAAAATGAGCAGTTCTTC. It translates to CASSLAGFGLENEQFF.

DNA for the CDR3: TGTGCCAGCAGCCCACCCACCGTGTCCGGAGGGCTTTTCTTC. This codes for CASSPPTVSGGLFF. The rearrangement links TRBV2 to TRBJ2-1; tentative D call: TRBD2 (6 bases). The CDR3 loop spans 14 amino acids. With 6 bases removed from V and 16 bases from J, the gap between germline ends came to 25 bases. CDR1 SNHLY and CDR2 FYNNEI come from the germline V gene.

The genes are TRBV5-1 and TRBJ2-1, with 14 bases that match TRBD2. Germline CDR1 reads SGHRS; CDR2 reads YFSETQ. V dropped 5 bases and J dropped 7; count of bases not matched to a gene: 2. The CDR3 has 14 residues. The CDR3 DNA is TGCGCCAGCAGGACTAGCGGGGGGGCAAATGAGCAGTTCTTC. This encodes CASRTSGGANEQFF. The full variable domain, its missing parts supplied by reference TRBV5-1 and TRBJ2-1, is KAGVTQTPRYLIKTRGQQVTLSCSPISGHRSVSWYQQTPGQGLQFLFEYFSETQRNKGNFPGRFSGRQFSNSRSEMNVSTLELGDSALYLCASRTSGGANEQFFGPGTRLTVL.

This clonotype occurred a few times. The chain recombines TRBV10-3 with TRBJ1-1; possible D gene TRBD1, 6 bases. The CDR3 length is 14 residues. Trimming removed 6 bases from V and 7 bases from J, with 18 bases in between. Germline values: CDR1 ENHRY, CDR2 SYGVKD. The CDR3 sequence is CAIRPFGVQGEAFF. CDR3 nucleotide sequence: TGTGCCATCAGGCCATTCGGGGTACAGGGTGAAGCTTTCTTT.

In regard to this clonotype: This sequence may be a read error, since a much larger clone differs from it by one base. The chain is built from TRBV20-1 and TRBJ2-1, with TRBD1 as a possible D gene (6 bases). The CDR3 runs to 13 residues. Germline lookup yields CDR1 DFQATT and CDR2 SNEGSKA (reference sequence). The CDR3 protein is CGAATGYNNEQFF. CDR3 sequence (DNA): TGCGGTGCCGCGACAGGCTACAACAATGAGCAGTTCTTC.

Details on this clonotype: A junction end diverges from the germline sequence, so it may reflect a read error. The genes are TRBV11-2 and TRBJ2-2; D may match TRBD1 or TRBD2 (5 bases each). This CDR3 spans 13 amino acids. The germline V gene encodes CDR1 SGHAT and CDR2 FQNNGV. The DNA for the CDR3 is TGTGCCAGCGGGGGTGCGAACATCGGGGAGCTGTTTTTT. This codes for CASGGANIGELFF.

This clonotype was detected many times. This chain uses TRBV20-1 with TRBJ1-5, with 8 bases aligning to TRBD1. The CDR3 is 12 amino acids. The ends lost 5 bases at V and 4 bases at J; junction bases unmatched: 1. CDR1 DFQATT and CDR2 SNEGSKA come from the germline V gene (reference sequence). This CDR3 is CSAGQGNQPQHF. As DNA, the CDR3 is TGCAGTGCTGGACAGGGAAATCAGCCCCAGCATTTT.

The chain combines TRBV5-1 with TRBJ2-5, with 11 positions matching TRBD2. V lost 0 bases to trimming and J lost 9 bases; unmatched junction nucleotides: 13. Germline assignment: CDR1 SGHRS and CDR2 YFSETQ. The CDR3 loop spans 17 amino acids. DNA for the CDR3: TGCGCCAGCAGCTTGGATCTAACTAGCGGGAGTGTGGTGGCCCAGTACTTC. Translation gives CASSLDLTSGSVVAQYF. Full variable domain (outside the CDR3, taken from reference TRBV5-1 and TRBJ2-5): KAGVTQTPRYLIKTRGQQVTLSCSPISGHRSVSWYQQTPGQGLQFLFEYFSETQRNKGNFPGRFSGRQFSNSRSEMNVSTLELGDSALYLCASSLDLTSGSVVAQYFGPGTRLLVL.

This chain connects TRBV20-1 to TRBJ2-5, with TRBD1 matching over 9 bases. The CDR3 is made up of 12 amino acids. With 5 bases clipped from V and 7 bases from J, the junction kept 5 bases outside the gene matches. Germline-derived CDR1 and CDR2 are DFQATT and SNEGSKA (reference sequence). CDR3 nucleotides: TGCAGTGCTCGGACAGGGGCTTGGACCCAGTACTTC. Amino acids: CSARTGAWTQYF.

This clonotype showed up many times. The V and J genes are TRBV9 and TRBJ2-1, with 11 bases that match TRBD2. With 0 bases clipped from V and 0 bases from J, the junction kept 5 bases outside the gene matches. Germline V gene data show CDR1 as SGDLS and CDR2 as YYNGEE. CDR3 length equals 18 residues. In DNA, the CDR3 is TGTGCCAGCAGCGTAGAACTAGCGGGAGTTAGCTCCTACAATGAGCAGTTCTTC. It translates to CASSVELAGVSSYNEQFF.

This clonotype was seen many times. The chain employs TRBV5-1 and TRBJ2-5, with TRBD2 as a possible D gene (6 bases). CDR3 length: 14 residues. Germline V gene sequence: CDR1 SGHRS, CDR2 YFSETQ. Between the trimmed V and J ends, which lost 4 bases and 1 base, there was a span of 11 bases. DNA for the CDR3: TGCGCCAGCAGCATCGGGGACTCCCAAGAGACCCAGTACTTC. It yields the protein CASSIGDSQETQYF.

The chain links TRBV6-5 to TRBJ2-1; 7 positions match TRBD2. With 4 bases clipped from V and 8 bases from J, the junction kept 5 bases outside the gene matches. The CDR3 consists of 13 residues. CDR1 and CDR2 from the germline V gene are MNHEY and SVGAGI. DNA of the CDR3: TGTGCCAGCAGTTTGGACCGGGGGGATGAGCAGTTCTTC. Its translation is CASSLDRGDEQFF.

This clonotype has just a few counts. The rearrangement links TRBV5-1 to TRBJ2-3; TRBD2 might be the D (5 bases). Germline loops: CDR1 SGHRS, CDR2 YFSETQ. Deletions cut 6 bases from V and 11 bases from J, with 16 bases between. This CDR3 contains 12 residues. In DNA form, the CDR3 reads TGCGCCAGCATGGGTCCAGAAGAGGGGCAGTATTTT. Protein sequence: CASMGPEEGQYF.

As to this clonotype: A clone one base away is much larger, so this may be a read error. The missing conserved phenylalanine or tryptophan at the end of this CDR3 makes a read error likely. The chain links TRBV12-3 or TRBV12-4 to TRBJ1-1; D might be TRBD1 (5 bases). The germline V and J ends were trimmed by 3 bases and 7 bases, with 12 bases remaining between them. The CDR3 runs 13 residues. This chain's CDR3 is CASSLQGRGEAFL. CDR3 in DNA: TGTGCCAGCAGTTTGCAGGGTAGGGGTGAAGCTTTCCTT.

The table lists this clonotype with many counts. The gene calls are TRBV27 and TRBJ2-3, with 14 bases that match TRBD2. Germline assignment: CDR1 MNHEY and CDR2 SMNVEV (reference sequence). V gave up 5 bases and J gave up 6 bases; unmatched junction bases: 13. The CDR3 has 18 residues. The CDR3: CASSGTARTSGRRDTQYF. CDR3 coding DNA: TGTGCCAGCAGTGGGACAGCCCGGACTAGCGGGAGGAGGGATACGCAGTATTTT.

This clonotype appeared a few times. Here the CDR3 DNA reads TGTGCCAGCAGTTACTCGGGAGCGGGAGCTGTGGCAGATACGCAGTATTTT. This sequence encodes CASSYSGAGAVADTQYF. The chain joins TRBV6-2 or TRBV6-3 to TRBJ2-3, with 8 bases lining up with TRBD2. Trimming removed 0 bases from V and 4 bases from J; junction bases left unmatched: 9. Germline CDR1 is MNHEY and CDR2 is SVGEGT. This CDR3 spans 17 amino acids.

This clonotype was detected many times. This chain connects TRBV29-1 to TRBJ1-1, with D possibly TRBD1 on 6 matching bases. Germline CDR1 reads SQVTM; CDR2 reads ANQGSEA. This CDR3 contains 14 residues. V lost 7 bases and J 2 bases, leaving 17 bases between the germline ends. The CDR3 reads CSAGSTGYNTEAFF. In DNA form, the CDR3 reads TGCAGCGCCGGATCCACAGGGTATAACACTGAAGCTTTCTTT.